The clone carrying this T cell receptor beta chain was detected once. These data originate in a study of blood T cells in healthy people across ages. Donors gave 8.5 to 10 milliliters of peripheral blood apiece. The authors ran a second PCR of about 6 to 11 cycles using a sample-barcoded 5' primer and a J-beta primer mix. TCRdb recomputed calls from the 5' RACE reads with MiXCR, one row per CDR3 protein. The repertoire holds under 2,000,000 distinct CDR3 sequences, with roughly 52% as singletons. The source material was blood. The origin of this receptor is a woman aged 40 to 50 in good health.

CDR3 residues: CATSDTQDSDEQFF. The CDR3 bases are TGTGCCACCAGTGACACACAGGATTCAGATGAGCAGTTCTTC. The chain is built from TRBV24-1 and TRBJ2-1; a possible D gene is TRBD1 (5 bases). The CDR3 extends over 14 amino acids. The V end was cut by 4 bases, the J end by 8 bases, with 14 bases between. CDR1 is KGHDR and CDR2 is SFDVKD in the germline V gene.